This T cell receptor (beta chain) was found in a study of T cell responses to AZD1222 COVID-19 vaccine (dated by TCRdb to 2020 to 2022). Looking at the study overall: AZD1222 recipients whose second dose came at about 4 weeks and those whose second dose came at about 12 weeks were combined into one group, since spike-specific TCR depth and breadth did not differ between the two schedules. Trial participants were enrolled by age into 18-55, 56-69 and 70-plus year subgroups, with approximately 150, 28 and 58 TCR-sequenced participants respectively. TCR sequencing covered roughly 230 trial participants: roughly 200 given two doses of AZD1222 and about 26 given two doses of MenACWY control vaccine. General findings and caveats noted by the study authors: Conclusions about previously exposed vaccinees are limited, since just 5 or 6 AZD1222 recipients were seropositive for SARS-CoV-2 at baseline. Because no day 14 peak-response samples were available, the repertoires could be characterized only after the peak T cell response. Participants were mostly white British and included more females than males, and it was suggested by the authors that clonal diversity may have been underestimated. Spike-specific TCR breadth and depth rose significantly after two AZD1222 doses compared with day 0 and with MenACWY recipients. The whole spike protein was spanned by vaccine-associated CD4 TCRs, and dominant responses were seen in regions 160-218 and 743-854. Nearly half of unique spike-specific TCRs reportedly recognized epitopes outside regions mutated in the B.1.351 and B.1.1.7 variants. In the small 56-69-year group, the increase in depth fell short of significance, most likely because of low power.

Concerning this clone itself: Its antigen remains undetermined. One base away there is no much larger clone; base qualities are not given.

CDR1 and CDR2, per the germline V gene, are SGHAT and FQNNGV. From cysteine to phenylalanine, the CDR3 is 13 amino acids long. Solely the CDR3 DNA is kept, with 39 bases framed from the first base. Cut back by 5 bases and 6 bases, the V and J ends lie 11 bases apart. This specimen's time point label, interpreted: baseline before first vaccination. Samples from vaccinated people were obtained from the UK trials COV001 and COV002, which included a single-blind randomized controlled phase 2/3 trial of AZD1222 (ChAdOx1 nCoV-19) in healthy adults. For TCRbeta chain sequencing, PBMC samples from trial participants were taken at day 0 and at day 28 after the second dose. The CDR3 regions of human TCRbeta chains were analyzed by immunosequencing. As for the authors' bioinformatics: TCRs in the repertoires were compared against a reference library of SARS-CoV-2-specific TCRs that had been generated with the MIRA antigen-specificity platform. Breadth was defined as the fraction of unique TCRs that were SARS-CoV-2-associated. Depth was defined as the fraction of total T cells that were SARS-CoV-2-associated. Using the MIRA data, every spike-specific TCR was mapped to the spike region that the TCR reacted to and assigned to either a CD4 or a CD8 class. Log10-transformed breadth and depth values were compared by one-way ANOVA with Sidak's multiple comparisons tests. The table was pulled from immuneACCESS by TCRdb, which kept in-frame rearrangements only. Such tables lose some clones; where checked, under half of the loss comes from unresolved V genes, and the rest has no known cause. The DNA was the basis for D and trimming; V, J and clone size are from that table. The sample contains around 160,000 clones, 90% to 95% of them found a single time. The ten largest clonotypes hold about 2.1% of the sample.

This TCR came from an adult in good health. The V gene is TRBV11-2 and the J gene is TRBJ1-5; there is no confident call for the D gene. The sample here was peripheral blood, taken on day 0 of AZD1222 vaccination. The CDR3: CASSKLVGQPQHF. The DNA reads TGTGCCAGCAGCAAGCTGGTCGGTCAGCCCCAGCATTTT.